This T cell receptor (beta chain) was identified in a study of somatic mutations in cytotoxic T cells in rheumatoid arthritis (dated by TCRdb to about 2017). Notes on the research overall: Some V beta antibody-stained T-cell populations were flow-sorted on a FACSAria II or Sony SH800 at nearly 100% purity, and sorted V beta1+ cells also underwent TCRB sequencing. Whether expanded CD8+ T-cell clones in untreated, newly diagnosed rheumatoid arthritis carry somatic mutations was the study question, and clonality was characterized with TCRB deep sequencing. For 65 rheumatoid arthritis patients and 20 healthy controls, TCRB deep sequencing was carried out. Median age was essentially the same in the patient group and the control group. What the work shows at the level of the full study, not this receptor alone: Rheumatoid arthritis patients and age-matched healthy controls did not significantly differ in CD8+ T-cell clonality. The largest CD8+ clone made up more than 20% of CD8+ cells in about an eighth of the roughly 65 patients, and blood and synovial fluid shared several identical CD8+ TCRB sequences. The slight underrepresentation of TRBV07 in patients was not corrected for multiple comparisons. An increase of CD8+ clonality with age was seen in patients (Spearman r ≈ 0.49) but not in healthy controls. Viral specificity could not be ruled out by absence from virus-specific databases, and the antigen targets of the expanded CD8+ clones remained unknown.

V is pruned by 4 bases and J by 3 bases, leaving 2 bases of the junction without a gene match. The CDR3 spans 13 residues, from the cysteine through the phenylalanine. The retained sequence is limited to the CDR3, 39 bases, with the frame set at the first base. CDR1 and CDR2, per the germline V gene, are SQVTM and ANQGSEA. As concerns this clone: Its specific antigen is unknown. Qualities for individual bases were not recorded, and no much larger clone is one base off.

Buffy coats from some 19 blood donors served as healthy controls, a group that was 55% female with a median age of 56 years (range roughly 21-75). On an AutoMACS, CD4+ and CD8+ cells were isolated via positive magnetic bead selection, and their purity was verified by flow cytometry. Isolation of peripheral blood mononuclear cells was done through Ficoll-Paque PLUS density gradient separation. Nucleospin Tissue or Tissue XS kits were used to extract DNA from CD4-enriched, CD8-enriched or PBMC samples, and a Qubit 2.0 fluorometer was used for quantification. The immunoSEQ assay was applied to genomic DNA for TCRB CDR3 sequencing. The authors' analysis ran thus. The analyses included only productive TCRB rearrangements. A clone was defined by a unique TCRB CDR3 sequence, and clonality was computed as a productive clonality index based on Shannon entropy. Repertoire overlap for a pair of samples was computed from each clone's template counts relative to total templates per sample. A correlation with a Spearman r of approximately 0.58 was found between V-gene usage by flow cytometry and V-gene usage by TCRB sequencing. TCRdb took over this immuneACCESS table, retaining in-frame rearrangements with V and J assigned. Such tables are incomplete; in checked studies, under half of the missing clones stem from an unresolved V gene, and the remainder is unexplained. V, J and clone size are those of that table, while D and trimming were read from the DNA. The sample records 8,000 to 13,000 clones, around 81% of which are singletons. The top ten clones comprise approximately 20% of the sample.

The TCR originated in a woman aged 50 to 60 in good health. The specimen was CD8+ T cells sorted from blood. The chain links TRBV29-1 with TRBJ2-5, and TRBD2 aligns with 10 junction nucleotides. CDR3 reads: CSVVTSGKETQYF. The bases read TGCAGCGTTGTCACTAGCGGGAAAGAGACCCAGTACTTC.